This T cell receptor (beta chain) derives from a study of vaccination effects on CD4 cells after COVID-19. Clones were sequenced by immunoSEQ multiplex PCR, and TCRdb holds only the in-frame ones, with some missing. This table holds just under 75,000 clones, 65% to 85% found once. This clone appeared a single time. No antigen is known for it. General observations from the study: Nearly all vaccine-induced clones in healthy recipients recognized only SARS-CoV-2.

Viral peptide pool expansion of antigen-specific CD4+ T cells preceded sequencing in the ViraFEST assay. The culture ran for nine to ten days, and then CD4+ T cells were isolated. Vaccinated participants had no history of SARS-CoV-2 infection and tested negative for nucleocapsid antibodies. Half-medium changes using IL-2 medium occurred on days 3 and 7. The CDR3 has 13 residues. Germline lookup yields CDR1 MNHNY and CDR2 SVGAGI (reference sequence). V was clipped by 8 bases and J by 1 base, with 8 bases between them. The sample was CD4+ T cells from PBMCs cultured with HCoV-NL63 spike peptides, taken before COVID-19 vaccination. The TCR was taken from a human donor who received a COVID-19 vaccine. This chain links TRBV6-6 with TRBJ2-2; D remains ambiguous. CDR3 region: CASGVRNTGELFF. The DNA of the CDR3 is TGTGCCAGCGGGGTTCGGAACACCGGGGAGCTGTTTTTT.